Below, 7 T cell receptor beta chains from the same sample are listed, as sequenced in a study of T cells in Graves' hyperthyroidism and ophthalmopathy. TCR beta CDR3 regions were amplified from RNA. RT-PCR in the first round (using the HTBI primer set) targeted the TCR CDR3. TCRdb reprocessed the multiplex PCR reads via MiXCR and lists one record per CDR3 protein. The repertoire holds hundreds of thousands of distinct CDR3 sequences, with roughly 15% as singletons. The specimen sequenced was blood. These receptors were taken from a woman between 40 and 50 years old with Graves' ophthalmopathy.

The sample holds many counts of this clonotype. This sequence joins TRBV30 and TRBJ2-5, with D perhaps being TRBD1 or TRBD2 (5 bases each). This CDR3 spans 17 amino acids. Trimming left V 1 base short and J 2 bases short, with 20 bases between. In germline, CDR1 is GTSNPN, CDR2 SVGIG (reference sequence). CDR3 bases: TGTGCCTGGAGTGGGATCGCTACTAGGGGTCCTCAAGAGACCCAGTACTTC. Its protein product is CAWSGIATRGPQETQYF.

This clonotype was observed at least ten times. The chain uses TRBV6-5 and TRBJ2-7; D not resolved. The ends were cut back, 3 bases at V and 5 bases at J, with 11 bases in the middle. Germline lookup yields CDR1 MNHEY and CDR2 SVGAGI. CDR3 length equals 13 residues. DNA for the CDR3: TGTGCCAGCAGTTATTACGCGCGCAACGAGCAGTACTTC. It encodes CASSYYARNEQYF.

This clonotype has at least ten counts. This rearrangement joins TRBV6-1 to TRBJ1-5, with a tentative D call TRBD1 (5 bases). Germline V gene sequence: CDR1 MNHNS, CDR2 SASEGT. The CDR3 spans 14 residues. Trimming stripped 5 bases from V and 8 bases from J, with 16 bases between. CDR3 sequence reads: CASSPGFGGEPQHF. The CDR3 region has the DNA TGTGCCAGCAGTCCAGGGTTCGGCGGTGAGCCCCAGCATTTT.

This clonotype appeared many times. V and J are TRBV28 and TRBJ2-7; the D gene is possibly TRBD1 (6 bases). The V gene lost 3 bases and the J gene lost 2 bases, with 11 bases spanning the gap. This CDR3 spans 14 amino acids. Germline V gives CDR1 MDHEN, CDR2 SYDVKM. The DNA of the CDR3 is TGTGCCAGCAGTTTCGTACAGGGTGCCTACGAGCAGTACTTC. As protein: CASSFVQGAYEQYF.

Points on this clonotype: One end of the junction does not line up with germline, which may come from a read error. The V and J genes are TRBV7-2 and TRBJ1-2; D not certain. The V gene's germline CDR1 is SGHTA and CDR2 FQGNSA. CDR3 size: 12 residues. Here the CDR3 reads CASSLTPGQVIF. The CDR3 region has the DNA TGTGCCAGCAGCTTAACGCCTGGGCAAGTCATTTTC.

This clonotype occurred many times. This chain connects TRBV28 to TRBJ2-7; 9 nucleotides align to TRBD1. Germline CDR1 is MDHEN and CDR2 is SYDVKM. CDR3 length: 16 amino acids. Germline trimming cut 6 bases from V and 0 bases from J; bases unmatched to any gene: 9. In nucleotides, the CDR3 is TGTGCCAGCAGGCCCACAGGGGGCCATCCCTCCTACGAGCAGTACTTC. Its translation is CASRPTGGHPSYEQYF. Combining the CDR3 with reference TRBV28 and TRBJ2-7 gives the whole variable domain DVKVTQSSRYLVKRTGEKVFLECVQDMDHENMFWYRQDPGLGLRLIYFSYDVKMKEKGDIPEGYSVSREKKERFSLILESASTNQTSMYLCASRPTGGHPSYEQYFGPGTRLTVT.

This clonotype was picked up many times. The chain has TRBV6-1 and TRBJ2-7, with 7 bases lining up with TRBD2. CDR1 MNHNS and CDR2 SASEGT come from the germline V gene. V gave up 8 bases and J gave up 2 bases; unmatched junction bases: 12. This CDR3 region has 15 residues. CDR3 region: CASGGDSGIPYEQYF. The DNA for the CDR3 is TGTGCCAGCGGGGGGGATTCAGGCATTCCCTACGAGCAGTACTTC.